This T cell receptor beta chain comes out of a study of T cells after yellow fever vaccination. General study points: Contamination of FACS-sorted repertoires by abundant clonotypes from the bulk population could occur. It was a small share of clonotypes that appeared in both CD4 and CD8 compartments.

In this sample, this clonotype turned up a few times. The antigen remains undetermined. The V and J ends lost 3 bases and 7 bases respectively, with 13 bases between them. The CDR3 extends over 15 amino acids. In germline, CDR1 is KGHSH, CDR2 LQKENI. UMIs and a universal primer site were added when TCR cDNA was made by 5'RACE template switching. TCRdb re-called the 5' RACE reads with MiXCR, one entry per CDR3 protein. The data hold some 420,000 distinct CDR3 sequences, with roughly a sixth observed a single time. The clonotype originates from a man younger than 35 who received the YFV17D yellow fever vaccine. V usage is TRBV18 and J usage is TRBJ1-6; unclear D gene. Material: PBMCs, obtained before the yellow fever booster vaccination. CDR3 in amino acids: CASSPAEAPNSPLHF. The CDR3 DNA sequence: TGTGCCAGCTCACCGGCCGAGGCCCCGAATTCACCCCTCCACTTT.